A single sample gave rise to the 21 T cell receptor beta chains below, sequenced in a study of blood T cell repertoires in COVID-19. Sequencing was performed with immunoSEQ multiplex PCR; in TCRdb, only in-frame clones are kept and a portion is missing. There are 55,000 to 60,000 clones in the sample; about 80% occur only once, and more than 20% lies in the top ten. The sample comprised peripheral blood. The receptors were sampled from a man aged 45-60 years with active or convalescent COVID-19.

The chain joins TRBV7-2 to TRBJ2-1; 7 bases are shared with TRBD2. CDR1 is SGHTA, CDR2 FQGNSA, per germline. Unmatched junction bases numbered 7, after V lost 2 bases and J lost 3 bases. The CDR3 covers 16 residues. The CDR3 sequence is CASSLNSLADYNEQFF. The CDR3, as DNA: TGTGCCAGCAGCTTAAATTCTCTAGCGGACTACAATGAGCAGTTCTTC.

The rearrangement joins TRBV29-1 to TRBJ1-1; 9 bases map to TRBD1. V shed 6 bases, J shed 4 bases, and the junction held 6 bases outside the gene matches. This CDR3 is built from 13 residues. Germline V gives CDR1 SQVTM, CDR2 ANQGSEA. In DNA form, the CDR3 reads TGCAGCGTGGACAGGGGTTCGAGCACTGAAGCTTTCTTT. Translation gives CSVDRGSSTEAFF.

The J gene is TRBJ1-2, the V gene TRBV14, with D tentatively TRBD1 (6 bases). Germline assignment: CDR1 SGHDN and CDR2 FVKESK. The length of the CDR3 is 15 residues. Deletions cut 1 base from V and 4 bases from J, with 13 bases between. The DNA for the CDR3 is TGTGCCAGCAGCCAAGCAGGGGCAGCAACCTATGGCTACACCTTC. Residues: CASSQAGAATYGYTF. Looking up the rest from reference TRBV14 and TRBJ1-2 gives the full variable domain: EAGVTQFPSHSVIEKGQTVTLRCDPISGHDNLYWYRRVMGKEIKFLLHFVKESKQDESGMPNNRFLAERTGGTYSTLKVQPAELEDSGVYFCASSQAGAATYGYTFGSGTRLTVV.

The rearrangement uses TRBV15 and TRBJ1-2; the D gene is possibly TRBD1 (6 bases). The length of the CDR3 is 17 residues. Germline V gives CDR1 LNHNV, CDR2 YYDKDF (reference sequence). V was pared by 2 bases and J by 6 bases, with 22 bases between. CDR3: CATSRPMGTGRWDGYTF. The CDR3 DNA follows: TGTGCCACCAGCAGACCGATGGGCACAGGGCGGTGGGATGGCTACACCTTC.

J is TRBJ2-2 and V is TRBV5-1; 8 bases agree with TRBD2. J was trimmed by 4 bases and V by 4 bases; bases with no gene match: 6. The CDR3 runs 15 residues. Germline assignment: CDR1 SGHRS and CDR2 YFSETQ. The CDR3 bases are TGCGCCAGCAGCACACCGGGACTAGGCACCGGGGAGCTGTTTTTT. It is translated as CASSTPGLGTGELFF.

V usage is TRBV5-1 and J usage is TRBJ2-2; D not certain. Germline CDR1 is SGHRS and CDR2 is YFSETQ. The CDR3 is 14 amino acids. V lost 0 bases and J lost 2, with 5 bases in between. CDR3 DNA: TGCGCCAGCAGCTTGGGCAGTAACACCGGGGAGCTGTTTTTT. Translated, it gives CASSLGSNTGELFF.

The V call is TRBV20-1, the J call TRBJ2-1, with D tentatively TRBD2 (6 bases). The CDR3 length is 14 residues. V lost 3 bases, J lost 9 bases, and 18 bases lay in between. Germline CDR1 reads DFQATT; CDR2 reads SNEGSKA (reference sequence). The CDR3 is CSASWDSRFTEQFF. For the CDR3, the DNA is TGCAGTGCTAGTTGGGACTCCCGCTTTACTGAGCAGTTCTTC.

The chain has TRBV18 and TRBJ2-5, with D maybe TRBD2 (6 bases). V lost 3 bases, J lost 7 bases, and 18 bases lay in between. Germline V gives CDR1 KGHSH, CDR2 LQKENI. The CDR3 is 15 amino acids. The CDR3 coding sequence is TGTGCCAGCTCACCTTTAGCGGTCCAAGATCGGACCCAGTACTTC. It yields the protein CASSPLAVQDRTQYF.

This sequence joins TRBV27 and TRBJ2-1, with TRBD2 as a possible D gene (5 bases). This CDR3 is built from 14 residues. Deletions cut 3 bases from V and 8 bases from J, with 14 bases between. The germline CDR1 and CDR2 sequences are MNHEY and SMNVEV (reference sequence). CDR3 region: CASSFQQGSHEQFF. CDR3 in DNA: TGTGCCAGCAGTTTTCAGCAAGGGAGCCATGAGCAGTTCTTC.

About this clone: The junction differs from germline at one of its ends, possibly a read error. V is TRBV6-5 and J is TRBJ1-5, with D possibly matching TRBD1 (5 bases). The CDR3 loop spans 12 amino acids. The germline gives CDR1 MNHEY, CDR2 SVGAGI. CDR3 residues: CATGRVDQPQHF. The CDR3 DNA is TGTGCCACTGGCAGGGTGGATCAACCCCAGCATTTT.

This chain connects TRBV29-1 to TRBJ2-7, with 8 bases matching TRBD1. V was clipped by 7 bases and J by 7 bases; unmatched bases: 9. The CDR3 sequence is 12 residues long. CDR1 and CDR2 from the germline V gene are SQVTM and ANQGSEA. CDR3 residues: CSAQGALGEQYF. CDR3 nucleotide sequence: TGCAGCGCGCAGGGGGCTCTGGGGGAGCAGTACTTC.

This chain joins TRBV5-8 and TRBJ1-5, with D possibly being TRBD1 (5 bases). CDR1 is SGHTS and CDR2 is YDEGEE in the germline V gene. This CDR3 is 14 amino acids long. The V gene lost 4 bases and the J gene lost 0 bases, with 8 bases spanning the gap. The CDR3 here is CASSGGGSNQPQHF. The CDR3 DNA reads TGTGCCAGCAGCGGGGGGGGTAGCAATCAGCCCCAGCATTTT.

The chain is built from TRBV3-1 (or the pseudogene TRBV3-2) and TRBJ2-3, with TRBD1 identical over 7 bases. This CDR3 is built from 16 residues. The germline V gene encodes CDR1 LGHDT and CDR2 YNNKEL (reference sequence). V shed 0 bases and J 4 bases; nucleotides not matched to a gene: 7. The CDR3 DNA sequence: TGTGCCAGCAGCCAAGATCATAACAGGGGAGCAGATACGCAGTATTTT. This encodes CASSQDHNRGADTQYF.

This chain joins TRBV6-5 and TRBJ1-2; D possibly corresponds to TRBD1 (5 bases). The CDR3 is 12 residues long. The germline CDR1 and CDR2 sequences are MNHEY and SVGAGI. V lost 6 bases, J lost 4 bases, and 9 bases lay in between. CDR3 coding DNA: TGTGCCAGCAGGCCGGGGGGCTATGGCTACACCTTC. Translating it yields CASRPGGYGYTF.

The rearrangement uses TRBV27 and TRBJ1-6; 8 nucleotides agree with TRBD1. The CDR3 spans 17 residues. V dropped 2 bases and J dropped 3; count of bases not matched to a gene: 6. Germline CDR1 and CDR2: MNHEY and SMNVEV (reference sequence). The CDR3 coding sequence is TGTGCCAGCAGTTTAAGGGTTACAGGGGGCTATAATTCACCCCTCCACTTT. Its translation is CASSLRVTGGYNSPLHF.

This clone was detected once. CDR3 region: CASSGGLFTGELFF. In DNA form, the CDR3 reads TGTGCCAGCAGCGGTGGACTGTTCACCGGGGAGCTGTTTTTT. J is TRBJ2-2 and V is TRBV5-6; tentative D call: TRBD2 (5 bases). Germline lookup yields CDR1 SGHDT and CDR2 YYEEEE. The CDR3 covers 14 residues. V lost 4 bases, J lost 4 bases, and 11 bases lay in between.

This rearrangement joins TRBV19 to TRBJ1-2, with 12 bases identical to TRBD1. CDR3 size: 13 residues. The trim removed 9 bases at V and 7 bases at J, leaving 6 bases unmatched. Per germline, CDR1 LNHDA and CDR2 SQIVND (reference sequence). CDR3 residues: CASRGDRGLGYTF. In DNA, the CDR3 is TGTGCCAGCCGAGGGGACAGGGGGCTTGGCTACACCTTC.

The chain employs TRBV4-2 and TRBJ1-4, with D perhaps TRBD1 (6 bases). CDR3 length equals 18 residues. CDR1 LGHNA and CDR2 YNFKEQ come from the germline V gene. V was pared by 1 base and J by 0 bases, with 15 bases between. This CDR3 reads CASSQVPRTASTNEKLFF. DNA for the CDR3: TGTGCCAGCAGCCAAGTTCCCCGGACAGCCTCAACTAATGAAAAACTGTTTTTT.

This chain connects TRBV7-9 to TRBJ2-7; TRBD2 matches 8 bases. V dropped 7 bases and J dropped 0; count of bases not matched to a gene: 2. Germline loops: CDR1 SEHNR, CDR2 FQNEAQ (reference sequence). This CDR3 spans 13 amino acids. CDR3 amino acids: CASTGTSSYEQYF. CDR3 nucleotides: TGTGCCAGCACCGGGACTAGCTCCTACGAGCAGTACTTC.

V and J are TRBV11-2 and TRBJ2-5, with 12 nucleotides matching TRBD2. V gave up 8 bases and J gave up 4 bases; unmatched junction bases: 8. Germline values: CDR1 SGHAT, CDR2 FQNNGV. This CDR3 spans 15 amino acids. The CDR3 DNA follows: TGTGCCAGCGGAGCTAGCGGGGGGGCCCGAGAGACCCAGTACTTC. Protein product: CASGASGGARETQYF. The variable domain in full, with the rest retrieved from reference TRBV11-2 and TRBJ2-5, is EAGVAQSPRYKIIEKRQSVAFWCNPISGHATLYWYQQILGQGPKLLIQFQNNGVVDDSQLPKDRFSAERLKGVDSTLKIQPAKLEDSAVYLCASGASGGARETQYFGPGTRLLVL.

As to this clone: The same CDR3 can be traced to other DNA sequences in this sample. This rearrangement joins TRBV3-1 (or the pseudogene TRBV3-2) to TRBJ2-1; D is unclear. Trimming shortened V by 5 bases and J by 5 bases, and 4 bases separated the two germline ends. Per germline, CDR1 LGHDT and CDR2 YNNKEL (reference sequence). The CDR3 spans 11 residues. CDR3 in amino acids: CASSLDNEQFF. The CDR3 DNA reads TGTGCCAGCAGCTTAGACAATGAGCAGTTCTTC.